This T cell receptor beta chain stems from a study of blood T cell repertoires in COVID-19. Study at large: Acute and convalescent COVID-19 specimens originated in the United States, Italy and Spain.

This CDR3 region has 15 residues. Trimming cost V 3 bases and J 2 bases, with 13 bases left between them. Germline CDR1 SGHNT, CDR2 YYREEE (reference sequence). As handled by the study authors: It was from reference gene primer amplification that nucleated cell counts were estimated. Clones were read by immunoSEQ multiplex PCR, and TCRdb kept only the in-frame ones, dropping some. Clone size and V and J calls were adopted from that table, with D and trimming inferred from the DNA. There are approximately 150,000 clones in the sample; over 70% occur only once, and about 5% lies in the top ten. The age range of participants was about 18 to 95 years, with residence in about two dozen US areas. Researchers sorted participants into cohorts using their self-reported clinical history.

The source of this sequence is a middle-aged woman with acute COVID-19. The chain employs TRBV5-4 and TRBJ2-3; D possibly corresponds to TRBD2 (5 bases). Specimen: PBMCs or T cells enriched from blood (not recorded which). CDR3 sequence (DNA): TGTGCCAGCAGCTCCAGCGGAGTTATCACAGATACGCAGTATTTT. It yields the protein CASSSSGVITDTQYF.